Listed here is a single T cell receptor beta chain. Its antigen remains unidentified. The germline V and J ends were trimmed by 0 bases and 11 bases, with 17 bases remaining between them. The CDR3 runs 14 residues. Per germline, CDR1 MNHNS and CDR2 SASEGT. The sample originates from a study of cytomegalovirus exposure and HLA in healthy donors. Study-wide points: The authors later linked a missense DCLRE1C variant to TCR beta V- and J-gene trimming. Among TCR sequences, most were rare, though some public TCRs appeared in many donors.

The PCR had 60 Vbeta and 13 Jbeta primers. Authors' methods: An analysis that came later counted tens of millions of unique TCR beta chains, around 12 million shared. Only in-frame clones appear in the TCRdb table, and some are missing; sequencing was by immunoSEQ multiplex PCR. V and J calls and clone size are as listed in that table; D and trimming were resolved from the DNA. This sample carries approximately 260,000 clones, around four fifths of them seen once, and the ten largest clones take roughly 2%. The rearrangement links TRBV6-1 to TRBJ2-7, with a weak D call TRBD1 (6 bases). Sequenced input: PBMCs. The sequence was collected from a woman in her 40s in good health and CMV-seropositive. CDR3 nucleotides: TGTGCCAGCAGTGAAGCCGACCAGGGGTACTCGGAGTACTTC. Amino acid sequence: CASSEADQGYSEYF.